A single sample gave rise to the 8 T cell receptor beta chains below, sequenced in a study of blood T cell repertoires in COVID-19 (dated by TCRdb to the early 2020s). Library prep was done by the immunoSEQ multiplex PCR assay. This is the immuneACCESS table as TCRdb keeps it, with only in-frame sequences that have V and J called. A part of the clones is gone; compared with another copy, unresolved V genes explain less than half, and the rest is unexplained. Recorded for this sample are 150,000 to 200,000 clones; 85% of them occurred a single time. Of the sample, 8.2% is held by the ten largest clones. Source material: peripheral blood. The receptors shown here come from a woman in her sixties with acute or convalescent COVID-19.

This clone showed up just a few times. In the same sample, other DNA sequences code for this CDR3. CDR3 residues: CASSPRDRSNSPLHF. CDR3 coding DNA: TGTGCCAGCAGTCCACGGGACAGGTCTAATTCACCCCTCCACTTT. This chain links TRBV6-5 with TRBJ1-6; 8 bases fit TRBD1. The CDR3 is made up of 15 amino acids. The ends lost 5 bases at V and 6 bases at J; junction bases unmatched: 6. CDR1 is MNHEY, CDR2 SVGAGI, per germline.

This chain joins TRBV29-1 and TRBJ2-7; 8 nucleotides match TRBD1. V lost 4 bases to trimming and J lost 2 bases; unmatched junction nucleotides: 7. The CDR3 is 14 residues long. Germline loops: CDR1 SQVTM, CDR2 ANQGSEA. DNA for the CDR3: TGCAGCGTTGTTAGGACAGGGCTGACCTACGAGCAGTACTTC. The encoded protein is CSVVRTGLTYEQYF.

This clone was seen a few times. The chain recombines TRBV2 with TRBJ2-7; 7 nucleotides agree with TRBD1. This CDR3 is 12 amino acids long. Germline values: CDR1 SNHLY, CDR2 FYNNEI. J lost 5 bases, V lost 5 bases, and 3 bases had no gene match. CDR3 in DNA: TGTGCCAGCAGTTTTACAGGGGACGAGCAGTACGTC. Protein sequence: CASSFTGDEQYV.

The V and J genes are TRBV2 and TRBJ1-4; the match to TRBD1 covers 9 bases. After removal of 6 bases from V and 5 bases from J, the junction contained 4 bases not matched to a gene. In germline, CDR1 is SNHLY, CDR2 FYNNEI. CDR3 length equals 14 residues. CDR3: CASRGQGQNEKLFF. DNA of the CDR3: TGTGCCAGCAGGGGACAGGGCCAAAATGAAAAACTGTTTTTT.

The genes are TRBV9 and TRBJ2-1; D possibly corresponds to TRBD1 (8 bases). V gave up 4 bases and J gave up 3 bases, with 14 bases separating them. CDR1 is SGDLS and CDR2 is YYNGEE in the germline V gene. This CDR3 spans 15 amino acids. The CDR3 protein is CASSPTGGDYNEQFF. CDR3 nucleotide sequence: TGTGCCAGCAGCCCTACAGGGGGGGACTACAATGAGCAGTTCTTC.

The CDR3 spells CASRIRELYGYTF. CDR3 coding DNA: TGTGCCAGCAGAATCAGGGAACTCTATGGCTACACCTTC. The chain couples TRBV2 to TRBJ1-2; a weak D match, TRBD1 (5 bases). Looked up from germline, CDR1 is SNHLY and CDR2 is FYNNEI. The V end lost 6 bases, the J end lost 4 bases, and 12 bases lay between the germline ends. The CDR3 contains 13 residues.

This clone was recorded once. The chain couples TRBV5-1 to TRBJ2-7; no firm D call. V was shortened by 1 base and J by 0 bases, with 11 bases between the two germline ends. From germline, CDR1 is SGHRS and CDR2 YFSETQ. The CDR3 runs to 15 residues. The chain's CDR3 is CASSLYAASSYEQYF. CDR3 nucleotide sequence: TGCGCCAGCAGCTTGTACGCGGCTAGCTCCTACGAGCAGTACTTC.

About this clone: The identical CDR3 is also encoded by other nucleotide sequences in the sample. The chain employs TRBV10-1 and TRBJ2-5; D is unclear. CDR3 length: 14 residues. V was pared by 0 bases and J by 2 bases, with 7 bases between. Per germline, CDR1 WNHNN and CDR2 SYGVQD (reference sequence). DNA of the CDR3: TGCGCCAGCAGTGAGTCGGCCGGGCAAGAGACCCAGTACTTC. Amino acid sequence: CASSESAGQETQYF.